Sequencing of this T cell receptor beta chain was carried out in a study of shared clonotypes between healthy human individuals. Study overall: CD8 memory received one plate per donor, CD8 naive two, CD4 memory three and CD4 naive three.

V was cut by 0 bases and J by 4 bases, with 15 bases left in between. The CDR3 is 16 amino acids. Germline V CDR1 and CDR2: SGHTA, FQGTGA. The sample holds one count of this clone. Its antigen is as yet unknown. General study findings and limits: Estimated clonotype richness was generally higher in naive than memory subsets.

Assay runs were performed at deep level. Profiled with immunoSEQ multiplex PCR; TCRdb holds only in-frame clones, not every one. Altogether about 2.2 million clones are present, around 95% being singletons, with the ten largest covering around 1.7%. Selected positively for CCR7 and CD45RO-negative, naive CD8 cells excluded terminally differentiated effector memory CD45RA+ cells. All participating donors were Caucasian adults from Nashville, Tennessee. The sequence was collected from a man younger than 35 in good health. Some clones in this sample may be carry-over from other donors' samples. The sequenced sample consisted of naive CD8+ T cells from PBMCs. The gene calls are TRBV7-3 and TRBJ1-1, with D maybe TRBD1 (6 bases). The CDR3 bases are TGTGCCAGCAGCTTAACCCCCCCGGGGGCGAGCACTGAAGCTTTCTTT. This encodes CASSLTPPGASTEAFF. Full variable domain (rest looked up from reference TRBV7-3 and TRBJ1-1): GAGVSQTPSNKVTEKGKYVELRCDPISGHTALYWYRQSLGQGPEFLIYFQGTGAADDSGLPNDRFFAVRPEGSVSTLKIQRTERGDSAVYLCASSLTPPGASTEAFFGQGTRLTVV.